One sample yielded the 3 T cell receptor beta chains listed below, sequenced in a study. A single record per CDR3 protein comes from TCRdb applying MiXCR to the 5' RACE reads. The table lists 35,000 to 50,000 distinct CDR3 sequences, 22% of them singletons. Treg sorting used a CD4+CD25+CD127-/low gate. The sequencing input was Tregs sorted from a lymph node. The source is a female donor with breast cancer.

This clonotype was counted a few times. Compared with germline, one end of the junction differs, possibly owing to a read error. V gene TRBV6-6 combines with J gene TRBJ1-6; D remains ambiguous. The germline CDR1 and CDR2 sequences are MNHNY and SVGAGI (reference sequence). The CDR3 length is 17 residues. This CDR3 is CASSYPDGDIRNSPLRF. CDR3 in DNA: TGTGCCAGCAGTTACCCGGACGGAGACATTCGTAATTCACCCCTCCGCTTT.

This clonotype was picked up a small number of times. V is TRBV20-1 and J is TRBJ1-2, with 7 bases aligning to TRBD1. The germline V gene encodes CDR1 DFQATT and CDR2 SNEGSKA (reference sequence). The CDR3 totals 15 residues. After removal of 2 bases from V and 5 bases from J, the junction contained 11 bases not matched to a gene. CDR3 sequence reads: CSARRETGRPYGYTF. Written as DNA, the CDR3 is TGCAGTGCTAGAAGGGAGACAGGGCGGCCATATGGCTACACCTTC.

This clonotype turned up a few times. This rearrangement joins TRBV5-1 to TRBJ2-7; TRBD1 agrees at 9 bases. The germline V gene encodes CDR1 SGHRS and CDR2 YFSETQ. This CDR3 region has 15 residues. With V trimmed by 4 bases and J by 3 bases, 8 bases remained unmatched. The CDR3 reads CASSAGTGFLYEQYF. The CDR3, as DNA: TGCGCCAGCAGCGCCGGGACAGGGTTTCTCTACGAGCAGTACTTC.